This T cell receptor beta chain comes out of a study of OX40 agonist ivuxolimab in advanced cancers. Study-level background: Ivuxolimab, an agonist antibody against OX40 (CD134), was given to patients.

The V gene's germline CDR1 is SGHDN and CDR2 FVKESK. The V gene lost 4 bases and the J gene lost 2 bases, with 17 bases spanning the gap. This CDR3 is built from 17 residues. Measured with immunoSEQ multiplex PCR; TCRdb has only the in-frame clones, and not every one. The sample contains 65,000 to 80,000 clones, approximately 89% of which appear only once. The chain is built from TRBV14 and TRBJ2-2; D perhaps matches TRBD2 (5 bases). This receptor was obtained from an adult with an advanced solid tumor such as melanoma, head and neck, liver or kidney cancer. The input for sequencing was CD4+ or CD8+ T cells sorted from blood, taken in a trial of the OX40 agonist ivuxolimab. CDR3 sequence (DNA): TGTGCCAGCAGCCCCCCACTAGTTCGGGGAAACACCGGGGAGCTGTTTTTT. Translating gives CASSPPLVRGNTGELFF.